This TCR beta chain was sequenced during a study of blood T cells in healthy people across ages. Study-wide results and caveats: Measured against age, TCR beta diversity per million T cells decreased in a roughly linear manner. Observed TCR beta diversity showed a strong correlation with the percentage of naive T cells as measured by flow cytometry.

On this clonotype itself: Its antigen remains unidentified.

Through a sample-barcoded 5' primer and a J-beta primer mix, a second PCR was run for roughly 6 to 12 cycles. Using its own MiXCR run on the 5' RACE reads, TCRdb lists one record per CDR3 protein. The sample records about 1.1 million distinct CDR3 sequences, under 40% being singletons. The sequencing sample was made of blood. The TCR comes from a man between 18 and 35 years old in good health.

CDR3 region: CASSVGEDRYNEQFF. DNA for the CDR3: TGTGCCAGCAGCGTTGGTGAGGACAGATACAATGAGCAGTTCTTC. The chain has TRBV9 and TRBJ2-1, with D possibly TRBD1 on 6 matching bases. Deletions cut 2 bases from V and 4 bases from J, with 13 bases between. The V gene's germline CDR1 is SGDLS and CDR2 YYNGEE. The CDR3 totals 15 residues.